Following are 31 T cell receptor beta chains from one sample sequenced in a study of memory CD4+ T cells and cytomegalovirus serostatus. The sort gate was single viable CD3+CD4+CD8-CD45RO+ cells for memory CD4+ T cells. Libraries were prepared by immunoSEQ multiplex PCR; TCRdb keeps only in-frame clonotypes and omits some of them. The sample gives 40,000 to 45,000 clones, less than 85% of which show up once; approximately 1.9% is in the top ten. Sequencing was carried out using memory CD4+ T cells from blood. The receptors originated from an adult in good health and CMV-seronegative.

The chain uses TRBV28 and TRBJ2-2; 11 nucleotides agree with TRBD2. V lost 6 bases, J lost 7 bases, and 7 bases stayed unmatched. The CDR3 runs to 15 residues. Germline lookup yields CDR1 MDHEN and CDR2 SYDVKM. In DNA, the CDR3 is TGTGCCAGCAGCCTTAGCGGGGGGGCTAGCGGGGAGCTGTTTTTT. It specifies CASSLSGGASGELFF.

This clone is categorized as medium-sized. The rearrangement links TRBV5-1 to TRBJ1-6; D unresolved. Trimming removed 0 bases at V and 5 bases at J, with 6 bases between. The CDR3 is made up of 14 amino acids. Germline V gene sequence: CDR1 SGHRS, CDR2 YFSETQ. In nucleotides, the CDR3 is TGCGCCAGCAGCTTGGGACATAATAATTCACCCCTCCACTTT. Its protein is CASSLGHNNSPLHF.

V gene TRBV5-1 combines with J gene TRBJ2-3; possibly TRBD2 for D (7 bases). CDR3 size: 15 residues. CDR1 is SGHRS and CDR2 is YFSETQ in the germline V gene. The germline V and J ends were trimmed by 0 bases and 5 bases, with 13 bases remaining between them. CDR3 residues: CASSLDTGGGDTQYF. CDR3 coding DNA: TGCGCCAGCAGCTTGGATACGGGGGGCGGAGATACGCAGTATTTT.

This clone was picked up one time. This chain links TRBV25-1 with TRBJ1-5, with TRBD1 identical over 10 bases. With V trimmed by 6 bases and J by 5 bases, 4 bases remained unmatched. This CDR3 is built from 14 residues. CDR1 is MGHDK, CDR2 SYGVNS, per germline. The CDR3 bases are TGTGCCAGCAGGGGGACAGGGGAATATCAGCCCCAGCATTTT. Translating it yields CASRGTGEYQPQHF.

The gene calls are TRBV2 and TRBJ2-7, with a tentative D call TRBD2 (5 bases). Germline V CDR1 and CDR2: SNHLY, FYNNEI. V lost 6 bases and J lost 1, with 10 bases in between. CDR3 length equals 13 residues. CDR3 bases: TGTGCCAGCAGAAGAGGGTATTCCTACGAGCAGTACTTC. Translating gives CASRRGYSYEQYF.

The genes are TRBV28 and TRBJ1-4; possible D gene TRBD1, 6 bases. The V gene's germline CDR1 is MDHEN and CDR2 SYDVKM. V shed 6 bases and J shed 0 bases, with 11 bases lying between them. CDR3 length: 15 residues. DNA for the CDR3: TGTGCCAGCAGATCCCACAGGGCAACTAATGAAAAACTGTTTTTT. Its protein is CASRSHRATNEKLFF.

V is TRBV6-5 and J is TRBJ1-2; 9 bases map to TRBD1. Germline CDR1 and CDR2: MNHEY and SVGAGI. This CDR3 is 14 amino acids long. V gave up 5 bases and J gave up 10 bases; unmatched junction bases: 11. CDR3 DNA: TGTGCCAGCAGTATTTCTGGGACAGGGAGAGTCTACACCTTC. It is translated as CASSISGTGRVYTF.

V gene TRBV5-1 combines with J gene TRBJ1-4; D not resolved. Germline V lookup: CDR1 SGHRS, CDR2 YFSETQ. The CDR3 runs 16 residues. Trimming took 0 bases from V and 0 from J, leaving 9 bases between them. CDR3 DNA: TGCGCCAGCAGCTTGGCGCCCATATCAACTAATGAAAAACTGTTTTTT. Protein sequence: CASSLAPISTNEKLFF.

The chain uses TRBV2 and TRBJ1-6; D unclear. The germline CDR1 and CDR2 sequences are SNHLY and FYNNEI. This CDR3 is built from 16 residues. The V end lost 2 bases, the J end lost 9 bases, and 17 bases lay between the germline ends. CDR3 nucleotides: TGTGCCAGCAGTGAAATGGATATAAGGCATATTTCACCCCTCCACTTT. The encoded protein is CASSEMDIRHISPLHF.

V and J are TRBV19 and TRBJ2-5; D remains ambiguous. Trimming removed 5 bases at V and 5 bases at J, with 9 bases between. The CDR3 sequence is 12 residues long. CDR1 and CDR2 (germline): LNHDA, SQIVND (reference sequence). DNA for the CDR3: TGTGCCAGTAGTTCAAATAGGGAGACCCAGTACTTC. Amino acids: CASSSNRETQYF.

The CDR3 region has the DNA TGCGCCAGCAGCGTACAGATCCCGAACACTGAAGCTTTCTTT. Translating gives CASSVQIPNTEAFF. This sequence joins TRBV5-1 and TRBJ1-1; D not resolved. The V gene lost 4 bases and the J gene lost 1 base, with 11 bases spanning the gap. Germline CDR1 reads SGHRS; CDR2 reads YFSETQ. This CDR3 spans 14 amino acids.

The chain is built from TRBV5-1 and TRBJ1-6, with 8 bases lining up with TRBD1. The CDR3 is made up of 14 amino acids. J gave up 10 bases and V 2 bases, and 5 bases lay outside the gene matches. Germline-derived CDR1 and CDR2 are SGHRS and YFSETQ. Here the CDR3 DNA reads TGCGCCAGCAGCTTTCAGGGGGCAGGATCACCCCTCCACTTT. It translates to CASSFQGAGSPLHF.

The rearrangement links TRBV10-2 to TRBJ2-1; weak D call: TRBD2 (6 bases). CDR1 is WSHSY and CDR2 is SAAADI in the germline V gene. The CDR3 has 14 residues. Trimming took 7 bases from V and 3 from J, leaving 13 bases between them. The chain's CDR3 is CASTPGLRYNEQFF. DNA of the CDR3: TGCGCCAGCACACCGGGACTCCGCTACAATGAGCAGTTCTTC.

This chain links TRBV10-3 with TRBJ2-7; 7 positions agree with TRBD1. Germline V gene sequence: CDR1 ENHRY, CDR2 SYGVKD. CDR3 length equals 14 residues. Trimming took 6 bases from V and 3 from J; bases not matched to a gene: 8. This CDR3 is CAIRRQGRDYEQYF. The CDR3 DNA reads TGTGCCATCAGAAGACAGGGTCGGGACTACGAGCAGTACTTC.

This clone was seen only a few times. The genes are TRBV5-6 and TRBJ1-3; D is perhaps TRBD1 (6 bases). Looked up from germline, CDR1 is SGHDT and CDR2 is YYEEEE. This CDR3 is 17 amino acids long. V lost 0 bases to trimming and J lost 0 bases, with 13 bases between them. CDR3 sequence: CASSLALDSSSGNTIYF. CDR3 sequence (DNA): TGTGCCAGCAGCTTGGCTCTGGACAGTAGCTCTGGAAACACCATATATTTT.

V and J are TRBV28 and TRBJ1-1; D unresolved. The V end lost 2 bases, the J end lost 7 bases, and 11 bases lay between the germline ends. The CDR3 consists of 13 residues. Germline CDR1 reads MDHEN; CDR2 reads SYDVKM. This chain's CDR3 is CASSLKFVNEAFF. The CDR3 DNA sequence: TGTGCCAGCAGTTTAAAGTTCGTTAATGAAGCTTTCTTT.

The chain uses TRBV11-1 and TRBJ1-1; unclear D gene. V was trimmed by 3 bases and J by 4 bases, leaving 9 bases between them. The CDR3 extends over 13 amino acids. Germline CDR1 SGHAT, CDR2 FQDESV (reference sequence). The CDR3 DNA follows: TGTGCCAGCAGCTTCCGGGTAGTCACTGAAGCTTTCTTT. It specifies CASSFRVVTEAFF.

V gene TRBV6-5 combines with J gene TRBJ1-1; D is uncertain. Germline-derived CDR1 and CDR2 are MNHEY and SVGAGI. Between the trimmed V and J ends, which lost 5 bases and 2 bases, there was a span of 15 bases. The CDR3 spans 15 residues. The CDR3 here is CASSPRVRDNTEAFF. CDR3 coding DNA: TGTGCCAGCAGTCCCCGGGTGAGAGATAACACTGAAGCTTTCTTT.

This chain uses TRBV4-1 with TRBJ1-2; D not resolved. The germline CDR1 and CDR2 sequences are MGHRA and YSYEKL. The V end was cut by 0 bases, the J end by 5 bases, with 4 bases between. The CDR3 spans 12 residues. The CDR3 DNA follows: TGCGCCAGCAGCCAAGAAGGATATGGCTACACCTTC. It yields the protein CASSQEGYGYTF.

The V call is TRBV7-9, the J call TRBJ1-1; D unclear. Looked up from germline, CDR1 is SEHNR and CDR2 is FQNEAQ (reference sequence). This CDR3 region has 12 residues. V was cut by 1 base and J by 11 bases, with 11 bases left in between. CDR3 loop: CASSLVTLAAFF. The CDR3 DNA is TGTGCCAGCAGCTTAGTTACCTTGGCCGCTTTCTTT.

This clone was counted only a few times. The chain carries TRBV19 and TRBJ1-5; D unclear. V dropped 5 bases and J dropped 1 base, with 6 bases sitting between them. The CDR3 runs to 13 residues. Germline loops: CDR1 LNHDA, CDR2 SQIVND (reference sequence). The CDR3 spells CASSPWSNQPQHF. The DNA of the CDR3 is TGTGCCAGTAGTCCGTGGAGCAATCAGCCCCAGCATTTT.

This chain links TRBV7-8 with TRBJ1-1, with 7 bases aligning to TRBD1. Germline CDR1 reads SGHVS; CDR2 reads FQNEAQ. The V segment lost 5 bases and the J segment 4 bases; nucleotides outside the gene matches: 7. The CDR3 consists of 14 residues. In DNA, the CDR3 is TGTGCCAGCAGCGTAGACAGGGCGTCCACTGAAGCTTTCTTT. As protein: CASSVDRASTEAFF.

The chain carries TRBV5-1 and TRBJ2-1, with D perhaps TRBD2 (5 bases). This CDR3 has 15 residues. Germline V gene data show CDR1 as SGHRS and CDR2 as YFSETQ. With 4 bases removed from V and 2 bases from J, the gap between germline ends came to 13 bases. This CDR3 is CASSPISGTYNEQFF. The CDR3, as DNA: TGCGCCAGCAGCCCAATATCGGGAACCTACAATGAGCAGTTCTTC. The full variable domain, its missing parts supplied by reference TRBV5-1 and TRBJ2-1, is KAGVTQTPRYLIKTRGQQVTLSCSPISGHRSVSWYQQTPGQGLQFLFEYFSETQRNKGNFPGRFSGRQFSNSRSEMNVSTLELGDSALYLCASSPISGTYNEQFFGPGTRLTVL.

This chain connects TRBV6-1 to TRBJ2-3; 8 bases map to TRBD1. The CDR3 covers 13 residues. Trimming cost V 5 bases and J 6 bases; bases outside gene matches: 4. Germline V CDR1 and CDR2: MNHNS, SASEGT. The DNA for the CDR3 is TGTGCCAGCAGTACAACAGGGGGGGATACGCAGTATTTT. The encoded protein is CASSTTGGDTQYF.

V usage is TRBV6-1 and J usage is TRBJ2-1; D not certain. Germline CDR1 and CDR2: MNHNS and SASEGT. Deletions cut 3 bases from V and 9 bases from J, with 6 bases between. The CDR3 has 11 amino acids. The CDR3 spells CASSDYIEQFF. For the CDR3, the DNA is TGTGCCAGCAGTGATTATATTGAGCAGTTCTTC.

This clone is medium-sized by share. The chain couples TRBV6-6 to TRBJ1-3; no firm D call. V was cut by 5 bases and J by 0 bases, with 11 bases left in between. CDR1 MNHNY and CDR2 SVGAGI come from the germline V gene (reference sequence). This CDR3 contains 15 residues. CDR3 in DNA: TGTGCCAGCAGTACCCGACCGTTCTCTGGAAACACCATATATTTT. Protein: CASSTRPFSGNTIYF.

V usage is TRBV5-1 and J usage is TRBJ2-5; the D gene is possibly TRBD2 (6 bases). The CDR3 extends over 15 amino acids. Trimming pared 4 bases from V and 5 bases from J, leaving 18 bases between. CDR1 SGHRS and CDR2 YFSETQ come from the germline V gene. The CDR3 region has the DNA TGCGCCAGCAGCACCTCCGGGACTTTCGAGGAGACCCAGTACTTC. This sequence encodes CASSTSGTFEETQYF.

Sample share makes this clone medium-sized (0.01 to 0.1%). The V gene is TRBV23-1, the J gene TRBJ2-2, with 9 bases lining up with TRBD2. TRBV23-1 is filed as an ORF, its function uncertain. V lost 0 bases, J lost 10 bases, and 6 bases stayed unmatched. CDR3 length equals 15 residues. CDR3 DNA: TGCGCCAGCAGTCAATCAAGGCGGGGGGGAGTGGAGCTGTTTTTT. Translating gives CASSQSRRGGVELFF.

The chain carries TRBV15 and TRBJ2-5, with D possibly matching TRBD1 (5 bases). Trimming cost V 3 bases and J 5 bases, with 10 bases left between them. Germline CDR1 LNHNV, CDR2 YYDKDF (reference sequence). This CDR3 is built from 13 residues. Here the CDR3 reads CATSRDTGETQYF. CDR3 in DNA: TGTGCCACCAGCAGGGACACCGGGGAGACCCAGTACTTC. The variable domain in full, with the rest retrieved from reference TRBV15 and TRBJ2-5, is DAMVIQNPRYQVTQFGKPVTLSCSQTLNHNVMYWYQQKSSQAPKLLFHYYDKDFNNEADTPDNFQSRRPNTSFCFLDIRSPGLGDTAMYLCATSRDTGETQYFGPGTRLLVL.

The gene calls are TRBV7-9 and TRBJ2-4, with D perhaps TRBD2 (6 bases). This CDR3 comprises 14 residues. V lost 1 base, J lost 4 bases, and 8 bases lay in between. Germline CDR1 and CDR2: SEHNR and FQNEAQ (reference sequence). CDR3 coding DNA: TGTGCCAGCAGCTTAGATGCGGGAAAAAACATTCAGTACTTC. It specifies CASSLDAGKNIQYF.

This rearrangement joins TRBV7-8 to TRBJ2-7; 9 positions match TRBD1. V shed 2 bases and J 6 bases; nucleotides not matched to a gene: 8. CDR1 is SGHVS, CDR2 FQNEAQ, per germline. The CDR3 contains 15 residues. The CDR3 DNA sequence: TGTGCCAGCAGCTTACAAACAGGGGGCCTAGGCGAGCAGTACTTC. Amino acids: CASSLQTGGLGEQYF.